Presented here are 21 T cell receptor beta chains from one specimen sequenced in a study of beta chain features in type 1 diabetes. The study reverse transcribed the entire isolated RNA, so it sequenced expressed TCRB transcripts. Libraries were prepared by immunoSEQ multiplex PCR; TCRdb keeps only in-frame clonotypes and omits some of them. The sample contains 150,000 to 190,000 clones, roughly 11% of which appear only once. Source material: central memory CD4+ T cells from blood. Receptors originate from a man younger than 35 in good health.

J is TRBJ1-5 and V is TRBV27; a weak D match, TRBD1 (5 bases). Germline values: CDR1 MNHEY, CDR2 SMNVEV (reference sequence). Trimming stripped 8 bases from V and 5 bases from J, with 13 bases between. CDR3 length: 13 residues. The CDR3 nucleotides are TGTGCCAGCCTTCGGGACTCCGATCAGCCCCAGCATTTT. Encoded protein: CASLRDSDQPQHF.

The chain couples TRBV5-1 to TRBJ1-4, with D uncertain. This CDR3 is built from 15 residues. Germline CDR1 SGHRS, CDR2 YFSETQ. V lost 0 bases and J 2 bases, leaving 8 bases between the germline ends. The CDR3 sequence: CASSLEPSTNEKLFF. The CDR3 region has the DNA TGCGCCAGCAGCTTGGAGCCCTCCACTAATGAAAAACTGTTTTTT.

This clone was found a few times. The chain combines TRBV18 with TRBJ1-3; D is uncertain. The CDR3 length is 15 residues. V was pared by 3 bases and J by 0 bases, with 9 bases between. The V gene's germline CDR1 is KGHSH and CDR2 LQKENI. The CDR3 protein is CASSPGRISGNTIYF. The CDR3 region has the DNA TGTGCCAGCTCACCGGGCAGGATCTCTGGAAACACCATATATTTT. Looking up the rest from reference TRBV18 and TRBJ1-3 gives the full variable domain: NAGVMQNPRHLVRRRGQEARLRCSPMKGHSHVYWYRQLPEEGLKFMVYLQKENIIDESGMPKERFSAEFPKEGPSILRIQQVVRGDSAAYFCASSPGRISGNTIYFGEGSWLTVV.

The chain carries TRBV29-1 and TRBJ1-5, with D possibly TRBD1 on 5 matching bases. V was shortened by 7 bases and J by 1 base, with 11 bases between the two germline ends. The CDR3 runs to 13 residues. Germline values: CDR1 SQVTM, CDR2 ANQGSEA. In DNA, the CDR3 is TGCAGCGGCGGGACGGAAAGCAATCAGCCCCAGCATTTT. It specifies CSGGTESNQPQHF.

This chain links TRBV28 with TRBJ2-7; D remains ambiguous. The CDR3 runs 13 residues. The germline V gene encodes CDR1 MDHEN and CDR2 SYDVKM. Trimming removed 6 bases from V and 4 bases from J, with 13 bases in between. The CDR3 nucleotides are TGTGCCAGCAGCAGTGGCAGGATTTACGAGCAGTACTTC. It specifies CASSSGRIYEQYF.

The chain links TRBV7-2 to TRBJ1-3; D call uncertain. This CDR3 region has 16 residues. Germline V gives CDR1 SGHTA, CDR2 FQGNSA. Between the trimmed V and J ends, which lost 1 base and 1 base, there was a span of 11 bases. The CDR3 nucleotides read TGTGCCAGCAGCTTAGAAGGCACCAGGTCTGGAAACACCATATATTTT. It encodes CASSLEGTRSGNTIYF. The variable domain in full, with the rest retrieved from reference TRBV7-2 and TRBJ1-3, is GAGVSQSPSNKVTEKGKDVELRCDPISGHTALYWYRQSLGQGLEFLIYFQGNSAPDKSGLPSDRFSAERTGGSVSTLTIQRTQQEDSAVYLCASSLEGTRSGNTIYFGEGSWLTVV.

In this sample, this clone turned up a few times. V gene TRBV7-2 combines with J gene TRBJ2-1; 12 bases agree with TRBD2. This CDR3 is 16 amino acids long. The germline V gene encodes CDR1 SGHTA and CDR2 FQGNSA. The trim removed 5 bases at V and 3 bases at J, leaving 5 bases unmatched. The CDR3 DNA reads as TGTGCCAGCAGCACCCGACTAGCGGGAGTCTACAATGAGCAGTTCTTC. Protein product: CASSTRLAGVYNEQFF.

The chain combines TRBV28 with TRBJ1-4; no clear D. V was trimmed by 3 bases and J by 7 bases, leaving 12 bases between them. CDR1 is MDHEN, CDR2 SYDVKM, per germline. The CDR3 is 14 residues long. The CDR3 DNA is TGTGCCAGCAGTTTTGAGGGAAAGAGTGAAAAACTGTTTTTT. It codes for CASSFEGKSEKLFF.

Written as DNA, the CDR3 is TGTGCCAGCAGCTTAGTCTTCTCTGGGGCCAACGTCCTGACTTTC. Protein product: CASSLVFSGANVLTF. The gene calls are TRBV11-2 and TRBJ2-6; D unresolved. Germline V CDR1 and CDR2: SGHAT, FQNNGV. This CDR3 has 15 residues. V was trimmed by 1 base and J by 0 bases, leaving 4 bases between them.

The table lists this clone with a few counts. This sequence joins TRBV5-6 and TRBJ1-4; 7 positions agree with TRBD1. CDR1 is SGHDT and CDR2 is YYEEEE in the germline V gene. The CDR3 length is 14 residues. With 2 bases clipped from V and 5 bases from J, the junction kept 3 bases outside the gene matches. CDR3: CASSFGTENEKLFF. CDR3 DNA sequence: TGTGCCAGCAGCTTCGGGACAGAGAATGAAAAACTGTTTTTT.

This clone was counted a few times. V usage is TRBV30 and J usage is TRBJ2-7; TRBD1 agrees at 7 bases. The germline gives CDR1 GTSNPN, CDR2 SVGIG (reference sequence). The V and J ends lost 0 bases and 9 bases, in that order; junction bases with no gene match: 14. The CDR3 runs to 15 residues. CDR3 nucleotide sequence: TGTGCCTGGAGTGTAGGGGGCAGGGCGTCGGATAGGCAGTACTTC. Translation: CAWSVGGRASDRQYF.

This chain uses TRBV10-3 with TRBJ2-7; D ambiguous. The CDR3 extends over 12 amino acids. Germline values: CDR1 ENHRY, CDR2 SYGVKD. Trimming cost V 3 bases and J 2 bases, with 5 bases left between them. For the CDR3, the DNA is TGTGCCATCAGTGATAGGGCCTACGAGCAGTACTTC. Residues: CAISDRAYEQYF.

The sample holds a few counts of this clone. The chain uses TRBV2 and TRBJ1-2; no clear D gene. V gave up 8 bases and J gave up 3 bases, with 13 bases separating them. This CDR3 has 13 residues. Germline CDR1 reads SNHLY; CDR2 reads FYNNEI. This chain's CDR3 is CASDQNSDYGYTF. The DNA of the CDR3 is TGTGCCAGCGACCAGAATTCCGACTATGGCTACACCTTC.

The CDR3 region has the DNA TGCAGCGTACGGCTAGCGGGGGCCGTCACAGATACGCAGTATTTT. Amino acids: CSVRLAGAVTDTQYF. The J gene is TRBJ2-3, the V gene TRBV29-1; 10 nucleotides match TRBD2. The V and J ends lost 6 bases and 2 bases, in that order; junction bases with no gene match: 8. This CDR3 comprises 15 residues. Germline V gene data show CDR1 as SQVTM and CDR2 as ANQGSEA.

This clone showed up just a few times. The genes are TRBV7-9 and TRBJ2-7; no reliable D call. CDR3 length: 13 residues. The V and J ends lost 1 base and 4 bases respectively, with 8 bases between them. The V gene's germline CDR1 is SEHNR and CDR2 FQNEAQ (reference sequence). CDR3 in DNA: TGTGCCAGCAGCTTAGAAGGCCGTTACGAGCAGTACTTC. Amino acids: CASSLEGRYEQYF.

This clone was picked up a small number of times. The V gene is TRBV28, the J gene TRBJ1-2; D not certain. Germline V CDR1 and CDR2: MDHEN, SYDVKM. CDR3 size: 15 residues. V was clipped by 8 bases and J by 0 bases, with 16 bases between them. In nucleotides, the CDR3 is TGTGCCAGCCTGTCCTTCGAGGGAGCTAACTATGGCTACACCTTC. Translated, it gives CASLSFEGANYGYTF.

This clone appeared a few times. The genes are TRBV7-9 and TRBJ1-4; tentatively, D is TRBD1 (6 bases). Trimming removed 11 bases at V and 9 bases at J, with 13 bases between. Germline lookup yields CDR1 SEHNR and CDR2 FQNEAQ (reference sequence). CDR3 length equals 11 residues. The chain's CDR3 is CASEDSQKLFF. Here the CDR3 DNA reads TGTGCCTCCGAGGACAGTCAAAAACTGTTTTTT.

A few counts support this clone. The chain joins TRBV28 to TRBJ2-1; D may be TRBD1 (6 bases). This CDR3 comprises 15 residues. V was cut by 6 bases and J by 9 bases, with 21 bases left in between. The germline CDR1 and CDR2 sequences are MDHEN and SYDVKM. CDR3 in amino acids: CASSTQQGLRGEQFF. The CDR3 DNA sequence: TGTGCCAGCAGCACCCAACAGGGTCTGCGCGGTGAGCAGTTCTTC.

V usage is TRBV28 and J usage is TRBJ2-4; no clear D gene. The CDR3 spans 13 residues. From germline, CDR1 is MDHEN and CDR2 SYDVKM. V shed 5 bases and J shed 6 bases, with 11 bases lying between them. The CDR3 region has the DNA TGTGCCAGCAGTATCCAGAACCCAAACATTCAGTACTTC. It translates to CASSIQNPNIQYF.

This clone has more than one count but fewer than ten. This probably arose from a read error, given a far larger clone one base away. Other nucleotide sequences from this sample produce the same CDR3. This rearrangement joins TRBV5-4 to TRBJ2-1; D is undetermined. Per germline, CDR1 SGHNT and CDR2 YYREEE (reference sequence). The CDR3 has 14 residues. V lost 4 bases, J lost 6 bases, and 14 bases lay in between. The CDR3 DNA sequence: TGTGCCAGCAGCCAAGGGATTTGGGTCAATGAGCAGTTCTTC. Amino acid sequence: CASSQGIWVNEQFF.

This clone was observed a few times. This chain joins TRBV4-2 and TRBJ2-1; 7 bases are shared with TRBD1. The germline gives CDR1 LGHNA, CDR2 YNFKEQ. This CDR3 is built from 15 residues. V trimming: 4 bases; J trimming: 3 bases; junction bases outside the gene matches: 6. The CDR3 DNA follows: TGTGCCAGCAGCCTAGAGACAGGGAGCTACAATGAGCAGTTCTTC. Protein: CASSLETGSYNEQFF.